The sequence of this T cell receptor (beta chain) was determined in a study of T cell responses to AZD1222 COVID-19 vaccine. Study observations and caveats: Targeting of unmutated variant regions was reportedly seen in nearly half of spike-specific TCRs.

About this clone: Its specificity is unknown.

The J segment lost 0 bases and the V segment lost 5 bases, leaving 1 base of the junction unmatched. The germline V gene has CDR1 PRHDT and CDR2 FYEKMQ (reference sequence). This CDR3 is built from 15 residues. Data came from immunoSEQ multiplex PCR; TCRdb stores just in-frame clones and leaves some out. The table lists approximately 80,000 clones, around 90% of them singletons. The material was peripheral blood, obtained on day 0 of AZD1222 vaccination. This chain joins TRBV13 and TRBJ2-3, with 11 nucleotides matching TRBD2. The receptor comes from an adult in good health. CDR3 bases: TGTGCCAGCAGCCGGACTAGCGGGAGCACAGATACGCAGTATTTT. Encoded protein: CASSRTSGSTDTQYF.